This record covers a single TCR beta chain. Its antigen is currently not known. Base qualities are not provided; no much larger clone lies one nucleotide away. These data originate in a study of blood T cells in healthy people across ages (dated by TCRdb to the mid-2010s). With respect to the entire study: In model experiments, template switching captured about one uniquely barcoded TCR beta cDNA molecule for every two T cells. To track age-related changes in TCR beta repertoire diversity, the study relied on deep sequencing normalized with unique cDNA molecular identifiers. Using the same blood draw, the study looked at two additional independent replicas of 1 million unique cDNA reads for two donors, one aged 18 to 29 and the other aged 80 or older. The donors were divided into four age groups: young (average around 16 years), middle-aged (roughly 42), aged (about 60) and long-lived (about 84). To avoid experimental bias, donors of different ages were spread randomly across the sequencing lanes.

Systemically healthy Caucasian individuals from Russia, 39 in total and aged about 6 to 90 years, were included as donors. Each donor gave ten milliliters of peripheral blood, drawn into EDTA-treated Vacutainer tubes. PBMCs were isolated by Ficoll-Paque density-gradient centrifugation, with at least 6 million obtained per sample. Trizol reagent was used to extract total RNA from the PBMCs, yielding at least 5.5 micrograms per sample. For every donor, flow cytometry on a PBMC aliquot measured the percentage of naive CD45RAhigh/CD27high T cells. V is shortened by 2 bases, J by 1 base, and the region joining them spans 17 bases. Including cysteine and phenylalanine, the CDR3 has 17 amino acids. Only the CDR3 DNA is retained, 51 bases long and in frame from the first base. CDR1 SGHTA and CDR2 FQGNSA are derived from the germline V gene. The protocol used for the library was 5' RACE. A second about 7 to 12 cycle PCR used a sample-barcoded 5' primer and a J-beta primer mix. A template-switch 5' adaptor carrying 12 random nucleotides introduced a unique molecular identifier onto each TCR beta cDNA molecule. At least 2.5 million CDR3-containing paired-end reads were obtained from each sample. First-strand cDNA was synthesized from all RNA with the Mint cDNA synthesis kit, primed by a TRBC-specific oligonucleotide. All cDNA was treated with uracil-DNA glycosylase and then went through a first 18-cycle PCR with the universal primers M1SS and BC2_uni_R. The paper's processing steps were these. Normalization of each sample was performed by random selection of 1 million high-quality reads, each carrying a distinct molecular identifier. Reads sharing molecular identifiers were discarded rather than binned into consensus sequences. MiTCR, set to a Q25 quality threshold and the strictest error-elimination algorithm, was used for CDR3 identification, clonotype clustering and error correction. A nonparametric unseen species model with Euler transformation was used to estimate a lower bound on total TCR beta diversity. In TCRdb, the public reads were trimmed at Q25 with fastp and aligned with MiXCR, with productive beta chains retained. Every distinct CDR3 protein forms one entry, paired with its most common genes and DNA. The V and J calls come from TCRdb's annotation, not from the publication. The sample table records fewer than 2 million distinct CDR3 sequences; around 42% of these occur just once. In total, the top ten clones hold more than 20% of the sample.

Results the study describes overall, beyond this receptor: Bulk unsorted PBMC profiling prevented conclusive comparison of naive and antigen-experienced compartments. Observed TCR beta diversity per million T cells fell roughly linearly with age, and a significant reduction was already apparent by age around 36. The CMV infection status of donors was not known, potentially confounding age-related changes in expanded clonotypes. The percentage of naive T cells measured by flow cytometry correlated strongly with observed TCR beta diversity. Compared with the aged group, the long-lived group had more naive CD4+ T cells, fewer expanded clones and increased TCR diversity, a pattern suggesting age selection. Estimates of total diversity based on one million sequenced T cells were considered lower bounds and underestimates.

This chain is built from TRBV7-2 and TRBJ1-1, with no confidently assigned D gene. This TCR was sampled from a human donor in good health. The material sequenced was blood. The CDR3 here reads CASSLTAGVRTNTEAFF. The DNA sequence reads TGTGCCAGCAGCTTAACTGCCGGTGTCAGAACGAACACTGAAGCTTTCTTT.